This TCR beta chain was captured by sequencing in a study of control samples from healthy donors and cancer patients. Sequenced by immunoSEQ multiplex PCR; TCRdb stores in-frame clones only, minus some. The sample lists roughly 58,000 clones; about 87% were seen once. The CDR3 length is 14 residues. The germline V gene encodes CDR1 SGHRS and CDR2 YFSETQ. V shed 4 bases and J shed 6 bases, with 14 bases lying between them. Material for sequencing was PBMCs. The TCR was taken from an older woman with lung cancer. The rearrangement links TRBV5-1 to TRBJ1-5; D is undetermined. CDR3 amino acids: CASSPSTESQPQHF. In DNA form, the CDR3 reads TGCGCCAGCAGCCCGTCGACCGAATCTCAGCCCCAGCATTTT.